This note documents a single T cell receptor (beta chain) sequence. Antigen: not known. V lost 5 bases, J lost 0 bases, and 0 bases stayed unmatched. This CDR3 has 14 residues. The germline CDR1 and CDR2 sequences are SEHNR and FQNEAQ (reference sequence). This entry belongs to a study of cytomegalovirus exposure and HLA in healthy donors. Study overall: In an earlier analysis, around 100 million unique TCR beta sequences were found from 200 million or so T cells.

Everyone who donated was a healthy bone marrow donor. In the PCR, 60 Vbeta and 13 Jbeta primers were used. Measured with immunoSEQ multiplex PCR; TCRdb has only the in-frame clones, and not every one. The table records 150,000 to 190,000 clones, 75% of them present only once. General study points: Sequencing depth across donors, presence/absence analyses assumed, was roughly uniform. Cytomegalovirus-associated status was assigned to roughly 160 TCR beta chains.

Sequenced material: PBMCs. The chain carries TRBV7-9 and TRBJ1-4; the match to TRBD1 covers 7 bases. The TCR sequence derives from a man in his late teens or twenties in good health and CMV-seronegative. CDR3 nucleotide sequence: TGTGCCAGCAGCGGACAGGCAACTAATGAAAAACTGTTTTTT. It translates to CASSGQATNEKLFF.